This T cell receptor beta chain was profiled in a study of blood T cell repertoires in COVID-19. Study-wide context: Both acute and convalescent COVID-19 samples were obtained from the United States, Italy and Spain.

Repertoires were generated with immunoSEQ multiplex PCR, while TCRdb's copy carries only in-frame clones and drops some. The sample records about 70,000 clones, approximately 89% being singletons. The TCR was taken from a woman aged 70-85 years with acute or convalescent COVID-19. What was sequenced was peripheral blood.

In DNA form, the CDR3 reads TGTGCCAGCAGCTTAATACGGAGCACCGGGGAGCTGTTTTTT. It yields the protein CASSLIRSTGELFF. This chain connects TRBV7-2 to TRBJ2-2; the D is unclear. The CDR3 runs 14 residues. CDR1 and CDR2 (germline): SGHTA, FQGNSA. Deletions cut 2 bases from V and 4 bases from J, with 8 bases between.